This is a list of T cell receptor beta chains from one sample in a study of Ad26.COV2.S vaccination and SARS-CoV-2 variants. Assay used: immunoSEQ multiplex PCR; TCRdb lists only in-frame clones, some missing. Here the sample spans around 420,000 clones, approximately 90% being singletons. The sequencing here drew on peripheral blood, taken in a trial of Ad26.COV2.S vaccine versus placebo. These receptors were taken from a person between 18 and 60 years old who received the Ad26.COV2.S COVID-19 vaccine or a placebo. CDR3s include the opening cysteine and the closing phenylalanine or tryptophan. Each record gives: D gene, V gene, clone size, J gene, CDR3 DNA, CDR3 protein. The D gene is left open where the match is weak. Not all rows give a size; the values are once, few, many and, for expanded clones, a class.

TRBD1	TRBV11-3	-	TRBJ2-2	TGTGCCAGCAGCTTAGTTGGGACAGGGCACACCGGGGAGCTGTTTTTT	CASSLVGTGHTGELFF
-	TRBV4-2	-	TRBJ2-2	TGTGCCAGCAGCTTGGACCGCGGGGACACCGGGGAGCTGTTTTTT	CASSLDRGDTGELFF
TRBD1	TRBV11-2	-	TRBJ1-1	TGTGCCAGCAGCTTAGCAGGGACAGGGCCTCTGAACACTGAAGCTTTCTTT	CASSLAGTGPLNTEAFF
-	TRBV29-1	-	TRBJ1-2	TGCAGCGTGGCCCCCGGACTCTCCATCGAAGTATGGGGCTACACCTTC	CSVAPGLSIEVWGYTF
TRBD1	TRBV7-3	few	TRBJ1-6	TGTGCCAGCAGCACCGGGACAGGGGTCAATTCACCCCTCCACTTT	CASSTGTGVNSPLHF
TRBD1	TRBV28	-	TRBJ2-2	TGTGCCAGCAATGACAGGGGGCCCCGTGGAACCGGGGAGCTGTTTTTT	CASNDRGPRGTGELFF
TRBD1	TRBV29-1	-	TRBJ1-1	TGCAGCGTCCGCCGGGACAGGGGGACCCGGATGACTTTAAACACTGAAGCTTTCTTT	CSVRRDRGTRMTLNTEAFF
-	TRBV5-4	-	TRBJ1-2	TGTGCCAGCAGCTTGAGCAGCCTAAACTATGGCTACACCTTC	CASSLSSLNYGYTF
-	TRBV19	-	TRBJ2-2	TGTGCCAGTAGTACGGACTACGCGAACACCGGGGAGCTGTTTTTT	CASSTDYANTGELFF
-	TRBV2	-	TRBJ1-1	TGTGCCAGCAGTGAATCGGGGGGAGGCACTGAAGCTTTCTTT	CASSESGGGTEAFF
TRBD1	TRBV5-6	-	TRBJ1-5	TGTGCCAGCAGCTTGGTTTTCAGGGGGGTAGGATCCCAGCATTTT	CASSLVFRGVGSQHF
-	TRBV7-2	-	TRBJ2-1	TGTGCCAGCAGCTTATATAGCGGAACCTACAATGAGCAGTTCTTC	CASSLYSGTYNEQFF
-	TRBV30	-	TRBJ1-1	TGTGCCTGGATACGTGACGCGGGCACTGAAGCTTTCTTT	CAWIRDAGTEAFF